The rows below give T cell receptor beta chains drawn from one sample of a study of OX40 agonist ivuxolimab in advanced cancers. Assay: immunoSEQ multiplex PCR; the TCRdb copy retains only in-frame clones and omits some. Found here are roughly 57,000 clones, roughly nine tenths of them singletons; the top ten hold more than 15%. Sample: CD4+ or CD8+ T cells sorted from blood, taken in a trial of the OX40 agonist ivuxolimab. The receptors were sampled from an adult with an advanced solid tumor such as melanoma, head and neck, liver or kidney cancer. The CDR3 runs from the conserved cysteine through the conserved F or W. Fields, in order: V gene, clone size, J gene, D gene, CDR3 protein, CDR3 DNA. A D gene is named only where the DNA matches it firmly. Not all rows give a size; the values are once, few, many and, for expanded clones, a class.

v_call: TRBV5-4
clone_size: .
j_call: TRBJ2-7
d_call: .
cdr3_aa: CASSFRRAYEQYF
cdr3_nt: TGTGCCAGCAGCTTTCGAAGAGCCTACGAGCAGTACTTC

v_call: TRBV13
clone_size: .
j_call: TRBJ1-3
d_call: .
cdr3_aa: CASSVSGRNTIYF
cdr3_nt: TGTGCCAGCAGCGTTTCAGGTCGTAACACCATATATTTT

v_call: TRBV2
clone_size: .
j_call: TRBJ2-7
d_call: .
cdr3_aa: CASMGVGEVDYEQYF
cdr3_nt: TGTGCCAGCATGGGCGTCGGGGAAGTAGACTACGAGCAGTACTTC

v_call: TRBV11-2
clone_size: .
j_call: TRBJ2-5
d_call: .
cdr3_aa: CASSLFRATQETQYF
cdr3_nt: TGTGCCAGCAGCTTATTCAGGGCGACACAAGAGACCCAGTACTTC

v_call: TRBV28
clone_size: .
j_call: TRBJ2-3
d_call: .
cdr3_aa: CASSIPGYTQYF
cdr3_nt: TGTGCCAGCAGTATACCCGGGTATACGCAGTATTTT

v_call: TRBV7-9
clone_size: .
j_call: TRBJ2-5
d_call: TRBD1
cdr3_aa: CASSSGQFQETQYF
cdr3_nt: TGTGCCAGCAGCTCGGGACAGTTCCAAGAGACCCAGTACTTC

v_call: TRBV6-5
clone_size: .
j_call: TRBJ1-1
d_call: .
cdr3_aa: CASTPVGNTEAFF
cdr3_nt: TGTGCCAGCACCCCGGTCGGGAACACTGAAGCTTTCTTT

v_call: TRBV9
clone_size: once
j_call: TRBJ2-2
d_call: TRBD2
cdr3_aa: CASSGTAGGYTGELFF
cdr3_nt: TGTGCCAGCAGCGGAACAGCGGGAGGGTACACCGGGGAGCTGTTTTTT

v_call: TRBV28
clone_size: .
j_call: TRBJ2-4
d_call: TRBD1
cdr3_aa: CASSKTGMLNIQYF
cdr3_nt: TGTGCCAGCAGCAAGACAGGGATGTTGAACATTCAGTACTTC

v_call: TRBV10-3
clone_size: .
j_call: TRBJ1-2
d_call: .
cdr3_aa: CAISEVRDSIGGYTF
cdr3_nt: TGTGCCATCAGTGAGGTGCGCGACAGTATCGGTGGCTACACCTTC

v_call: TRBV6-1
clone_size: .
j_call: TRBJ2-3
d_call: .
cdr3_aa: CASSASSGGTDTQYF
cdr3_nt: TGTGCCAGCAGTGCGTCATCAGGGGGCACAGATACGCAGTATTTT